This section outlines one T cell receptor (beta chain) sequence together with its context. Mismatch repair deficiency was confirmed in all patients, by PCR or immunohistochemistry. This sample is drawn from a study of PD-1 blockade in mismatch repair-deficient tumors. Overall study context: Patients had eleven to twelve mismatch repair-deficient cancer types, all previously treated and progressing.

The CDR3 runs to 15 residues. Germline CDR1 reads MDHEN; CDR2 reads SYDVKM. Losses at the gene ends were 8 bases for V and 2 bases for J; bases not matched to a gene: 6. Assay: immunoSEQ multiplex PCR; the TCRdb copy retains only in-frame clones and omits some. The sample has approximately 9,800 clones, 85% to 90% seen once. This TCR derives from an adult with mismatch repair-deficient cancer. The sample in question was PBMCs, obtained 46 weeks after starting pembrolizumab. The V call is TRBV28, the J call TRBJ2-6; 7 bases line up with TRBD2. The CDR3 protein is CASVGGSPGANVLTF. DNA of the CDR3: TGTGCCAGCGTAGGCGGGAGCCCTGGGGCCAACGTCCTGACTTTC.